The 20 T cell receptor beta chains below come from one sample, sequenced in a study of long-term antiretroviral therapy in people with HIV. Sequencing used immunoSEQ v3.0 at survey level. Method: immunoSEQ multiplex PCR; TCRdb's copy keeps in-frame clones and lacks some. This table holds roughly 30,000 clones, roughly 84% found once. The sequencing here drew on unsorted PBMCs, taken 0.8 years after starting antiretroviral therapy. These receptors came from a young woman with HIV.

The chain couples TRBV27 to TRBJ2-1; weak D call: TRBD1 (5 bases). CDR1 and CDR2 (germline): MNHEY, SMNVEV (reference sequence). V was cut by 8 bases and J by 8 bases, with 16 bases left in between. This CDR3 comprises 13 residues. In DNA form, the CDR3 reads TGTGCCAGCGGGGTAGGGGTGGTCGATGAGCAGTTCTTC. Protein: CASGVGVVDEQFF.

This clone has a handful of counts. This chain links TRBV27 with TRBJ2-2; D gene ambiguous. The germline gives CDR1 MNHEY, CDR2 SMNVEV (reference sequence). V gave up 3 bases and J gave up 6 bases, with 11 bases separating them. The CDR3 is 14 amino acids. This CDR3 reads CASSLGSSPGELFF. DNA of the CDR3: TGTGCCAGCAGTTTGGGGTCCAGTCCCGGGGAGCTGTTTTTT.

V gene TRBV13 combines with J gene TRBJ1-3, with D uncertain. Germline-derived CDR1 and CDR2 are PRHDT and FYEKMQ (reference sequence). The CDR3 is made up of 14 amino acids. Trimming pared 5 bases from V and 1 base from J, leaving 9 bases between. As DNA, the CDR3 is TGTGCCAGCAGCGAAGGTACTTCTGGAAACACCATATATTTT. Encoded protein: CASSEGTSGNTIYF.

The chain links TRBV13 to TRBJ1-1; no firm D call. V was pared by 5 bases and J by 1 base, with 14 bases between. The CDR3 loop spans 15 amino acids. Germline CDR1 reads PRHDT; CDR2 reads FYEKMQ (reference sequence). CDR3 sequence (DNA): TGTGCCAGCAGCCCGTATGTGGGTACGAACACTGAAGCTTTCTTT. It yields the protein CASSPYVGTNTEAFF.

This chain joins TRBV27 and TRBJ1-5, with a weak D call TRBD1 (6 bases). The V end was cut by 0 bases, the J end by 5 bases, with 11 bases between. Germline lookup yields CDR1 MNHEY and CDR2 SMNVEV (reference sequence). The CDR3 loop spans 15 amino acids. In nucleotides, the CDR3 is TGTGCCAGCAGTTTATCATACAGGGATGATCAGCCCCAGCATTTT. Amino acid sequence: CASSLSYRDDQPQHF.

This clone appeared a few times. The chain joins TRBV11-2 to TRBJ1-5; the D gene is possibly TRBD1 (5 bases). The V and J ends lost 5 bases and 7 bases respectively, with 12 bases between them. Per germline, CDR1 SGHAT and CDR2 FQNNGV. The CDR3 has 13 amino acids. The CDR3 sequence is CASSDGRTQPQHF. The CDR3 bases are TGTGCCAGCAGCGACGGACGGACACAGCCCCAGCATTTT.

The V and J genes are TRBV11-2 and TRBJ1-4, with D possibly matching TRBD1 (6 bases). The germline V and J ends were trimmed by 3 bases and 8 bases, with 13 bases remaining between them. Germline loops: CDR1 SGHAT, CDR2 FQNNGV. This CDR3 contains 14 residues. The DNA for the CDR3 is TGTGCCAGCAGCTTTACAGGGAATGAGGAAAAACTGTTTTTT. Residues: CASSFTGNEEKLFF. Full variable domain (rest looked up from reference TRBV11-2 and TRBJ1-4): EAGVAQSPRYKIIEKRQSVAFWCNPISGHATLYWYQQILGQGPKLLIQFQNNGVVDDSQLPKDRFSAERLKGVDSTLKIQPAKLEDSAVYLCASSFTGNEEKLFFGSGTQLSVL.

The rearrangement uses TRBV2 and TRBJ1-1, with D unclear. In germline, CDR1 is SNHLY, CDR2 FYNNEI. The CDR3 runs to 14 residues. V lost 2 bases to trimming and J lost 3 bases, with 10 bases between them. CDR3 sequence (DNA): TGTGCCAGCAGTGAAAATTCGCGCTACACTGAAGCTTTCTTT. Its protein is CASSENSRYTEAFF.

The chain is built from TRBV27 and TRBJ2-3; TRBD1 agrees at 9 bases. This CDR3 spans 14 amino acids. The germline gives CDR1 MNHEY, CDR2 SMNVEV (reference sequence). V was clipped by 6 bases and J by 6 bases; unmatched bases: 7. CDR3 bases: TGTGCCAGCAGCCCTGGACAGGGGCCGGATACGCAGTATTTT. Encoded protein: CASSPGQGPDTQYF.

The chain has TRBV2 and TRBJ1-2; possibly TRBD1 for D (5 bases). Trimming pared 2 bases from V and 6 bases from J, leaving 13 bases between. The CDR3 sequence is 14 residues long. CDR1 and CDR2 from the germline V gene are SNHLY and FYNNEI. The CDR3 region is CASSEQQGRDGYTF. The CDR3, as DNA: TGTGCCAGCAGTGAACAGCAGGGAAGGGATGGCTACACCTTC.

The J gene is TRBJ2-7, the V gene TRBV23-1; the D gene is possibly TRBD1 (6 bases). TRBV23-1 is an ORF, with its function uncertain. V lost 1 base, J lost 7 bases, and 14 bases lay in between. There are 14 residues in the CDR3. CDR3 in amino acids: CASSQYPGEGEQYV. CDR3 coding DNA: TGCGCCAGCAGTCAATACCCAGGGGAAGGGGAGCAGTACGTC.

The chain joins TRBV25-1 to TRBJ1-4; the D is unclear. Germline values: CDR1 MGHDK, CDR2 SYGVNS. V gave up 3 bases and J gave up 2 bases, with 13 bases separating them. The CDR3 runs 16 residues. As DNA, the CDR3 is TGTGCCAGCAGTGACTGGGCGGGGTTGACTAATGAAAAACTGTTTTTT. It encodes CASSDWAGLTNEKLFF. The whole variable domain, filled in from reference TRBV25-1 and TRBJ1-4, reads EADIYQTPRYLVIGTGKKITLECSQTMGHDKMYWYQQDPGMELHLIHYSYGVNSTEKGDLSSESTVSRIRTEHFPLTLESARPSHTSQYLCASSDWAGLTNEKLFFGSGTQLSVL.

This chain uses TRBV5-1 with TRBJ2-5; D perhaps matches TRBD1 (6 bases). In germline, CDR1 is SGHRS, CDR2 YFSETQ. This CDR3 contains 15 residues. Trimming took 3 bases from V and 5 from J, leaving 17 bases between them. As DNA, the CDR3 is TGCGCCAGCAGCTCACAAGGTCAGGGGTTCGAGACCCAGTACTTC. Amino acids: CASSSQGQGFETQYF.

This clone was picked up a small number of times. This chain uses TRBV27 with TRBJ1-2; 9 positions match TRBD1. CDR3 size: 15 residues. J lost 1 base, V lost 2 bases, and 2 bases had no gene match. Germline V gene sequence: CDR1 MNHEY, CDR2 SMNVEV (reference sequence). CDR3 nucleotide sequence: TGTGCCAGCAGTTTAGGGACAGGGCTTAACTATGGCTACACCTTC. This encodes CASSLGTGLNYGYTF.

CDR3 residues: CASGLPEGRTTYEQYF. The CDR3 region has the DNA TGTGCTAGTGGTTTGCCCGAGGGGCGGACAACCTACGAGCAGTACTTC. The genes are TRBV12-5 and TRBJ2-7; possibly TRBD1 or TRBD2 for D (5 bases each). CDR1 LGHNT and CDR2 FRNRAP come from the germline V gene. The CDR3 sequence is 16 residues long. The ends were cut back, 2 bases at V and 2 bases at J, with 16 bases in the middle.

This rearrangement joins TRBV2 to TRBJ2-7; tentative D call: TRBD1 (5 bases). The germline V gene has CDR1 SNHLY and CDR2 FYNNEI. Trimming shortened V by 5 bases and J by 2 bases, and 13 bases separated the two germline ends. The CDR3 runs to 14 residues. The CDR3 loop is CASSNTGRTYEQYV. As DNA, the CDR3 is TGTGCCAGCAGTAACACAGGAAGAACCTACGAGCAGTACGTC.

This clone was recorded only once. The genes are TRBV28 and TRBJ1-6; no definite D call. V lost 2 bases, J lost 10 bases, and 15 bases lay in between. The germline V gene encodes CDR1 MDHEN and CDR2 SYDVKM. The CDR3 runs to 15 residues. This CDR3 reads CASSLVGASGSPLHF. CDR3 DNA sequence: TGTGCCAGCAGTTTAGTGGGTGCAAGCGGGTCACCCCTCCACTTT.

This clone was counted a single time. The CDR3, as DNA: TGTGCCAGCAGCCCTACGACAGGGGCTGGAAACACCATATATTTT. It encodes CASSPTTGAGNTIYF. The chain is built from TRBV9 and TRBJ1-3, with 8 positions matching TRBD1. The germline CDR1 and CDR2 sequences are SGDLS and YYNGEE. Trimming removed 4 bases from V and 2 bases from J; junction bases left unmatched: 5. CDR3 length: 15 residues.

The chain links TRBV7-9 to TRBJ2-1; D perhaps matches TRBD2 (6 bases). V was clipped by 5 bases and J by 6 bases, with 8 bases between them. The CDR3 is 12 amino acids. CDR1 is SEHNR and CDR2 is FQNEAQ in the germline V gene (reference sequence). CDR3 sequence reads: CASSPSVNEQFF. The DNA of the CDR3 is TGTGCCAGCAGCCCTAGCGTCAATGAGCAGTTCTTC.

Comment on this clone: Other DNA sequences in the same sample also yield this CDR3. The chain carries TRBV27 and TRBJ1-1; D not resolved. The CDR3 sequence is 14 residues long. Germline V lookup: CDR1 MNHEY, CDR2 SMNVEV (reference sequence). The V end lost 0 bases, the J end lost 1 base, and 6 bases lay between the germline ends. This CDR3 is CASSLSGPNTEAFF. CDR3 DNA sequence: TGTGCCAGCAGTTTATCGGGCCCGAACACTGAAGCTTTCTTT.